The 21 T cell receptor beta chains listed next were all sequenced from one sample in a study of blood T cell repertoires in COVID-19. Some clones are missing from TCRdb's copy, which holds only in-frame ones; the method was immunoSEQ multiplex PCR. Of under 130,000 clones listed, around 86% were seen once; the top ten hold about 40%. Sequenced: peripheral blood. The receptors stem from a man older than 75 with acute or convalescent COVID-19.

This clone has a count of ten or more. The chain links TRBV20-1 to TRBJ2-3; possible D gene TRBD2, 5 bases. V lost 6 bases and J 11 bases, leaving 15 bases between the germline ends. Germline CDR1 and CDR2: DFQATT and SNEGSKA (reference sequence). The CDR3 is 11 amino acids. The CDR3 nucleotides read TGCAGTGCCGAAGCTAGCCAGAGGCAGTATTTT. Residues: CSAEASQRQYF.

The CDR3 spells CAWSVGRGQPQHF. CDR3 DNA: TGTGCCTGGAGTGTGGGCAGGGGTCAGCCCCAGCATTTT. The rearrangement links TRBV30 to TRBJ1-5, with a possible D match to TRBD1 (6 bases). CDR3 size: 13 residues. CDR1 is GTSNPN, CDR2 SVGIG, per germline (reference sequence). Trimming took 0 bases from V and 6 from J, leaving 9 bases between them.

The chain uses TRBV27 and TRBJ1-1; possible D gene TRBD1, 6 bases. This CDR3 region has 15 residues. V was cut by 1 base and J by 1 base, with 10 bases left in between. Per germline, CDR1 MNHEY and CDR2 SMNVEV (reference sequence). As DNA, the CDR3 is TGTGCCAGCAGTTTATTCACAGGGCGGAACACTGAAGCTTTCTTT. It is translated as CASSLFTGRNTEAFF.

The CDR3 protein is CASSPTSGSWNEQFF. The CDR3, as DNA: TGTGCCAGCAGCCCTACTAGCGGGAGTTGGAATGAGCAGTTCTTC. The chain employs TRBV7-3 and TRBJ2-1; TRBD2 matches at 11 bases. Germline V lookup: CDR1 SGHTA, CDR2 FQGTGA. Germline trimming cut 5 bases from V and 7 bases from J; bases unmatched to any gene: 7. This CDR3 has 15 amino acids.

The V and J genes are TRBV30 and TRBJ1-4; D remains ambiguous. V was shortened by 5 bases and J by 8 bases, with 9 bases between the two germline ends. Looked up from germline, CDR1 is GTSNPN and CDR2 is SVGIG (reference sequence). This CDR3 comprises 11 residues. The CDR3: CAWGSGEKLFF. The DNA of the CDR3 is TGTGCCTGGGGTTCAGGAGAAAAACTGTTTTTT.

The chain employs TRBV6-5 and TRBJ1-4, with TRBD1 as a possible D gene (6 bases). Germline V lookup: CDR1 MNHEY, CDR2 SVGAGI. The CDR3 is 16 amino acids. The ends were cut back, 2 bases at V and 2 bases at J, with 12 bases in the middle. CDR3 in DNA: TGTGCCAGCAGTTACACTCAGGGGAATACTAATGAAAAACTGTTTTTT. Its translation is CASSYTQGNTNEKLFF.

V is TRBV6-5 and J is TRBJ2-7; 8 bases agree with TRBD1. From germline, CDR1 is MNHEY and CDR2 SVGAGI. V lost 6 bases to trimming and J lost 7 bases; unmatched junction nucleotides: 14. The CDR3 is 15 residues long. Here the CDR3 reads CASRTQDRVGMEQYF. The DNA for the CDR3 is TGTGCCAGCAGAACCCAGGACAGGGTAGGAATGGAGCAGTACTTC.

This chain links TRBV23-1 with TRBJ1-6; 8 bases match TRBD1. TRBV23-1 is assigned to the ORF class and has an uncertain function. CDR3 length equals 16 residues. J gave up 4 bases and V 1 base, and 3 bases lay outside the gene matches. This CDR3 is CASSQYWTGYNSPLHF. The CDR3 nucleotides read TGCGCCAGCAGTCAATACTGGACAGGGTATAATTCACCCCTCCACTTT.

This chain links TRBV5-1 with TRBJ2-6; a possible D gene is TRBD2 (6 bases). Germline V lookup: CDR1 SGHRS, CDR2 YFSETQ. CDR3 length: 19 residues. Trimming took off 3 bases at V and 0 bases at J, with 19 bases between the two ends. CDR3 residues: CASSSLPGESTSGANVLTF. As DNA, the CDR3 is TGCGCCAGCAGCTCATTGCCGGGGGAATCCACCTCTGGGGCCAACGTCCTGACTTTC.

The V call is TRBV10-3, the J call TRBJ1-5; 11 bases line up with TRBD1. Per germline, CDR1 ENHRY and CDR2 SYGVKD. The CDR3 loop spans 16 amino acids. Trimming removed 4 bases from V and 4 bases from J; junction bases left unmatched: 6. For the CDR3, the DNA is TGTGCCATCAGTGGGACAGGGGGCATTGGGAATCAGCCCCAGCATTTT. Translating gives CAISGTGGIGNQPQHF.

The CDR3 coding sequence is TGTGCCAGCAGCCAAGATCTGTGGGGGGGACCGTACTTC. Translated, it gives CASSQDLWGGPYF. The genes are TRBV3-1 (or the pseudogene TRBV3-2) and TRBJ2-7; 7 bases match TRBD2. This CDR3 comprises 13 residues. V lost 0 bases to trimming and J lost 12 bases; unmatched junction nucleotides: 8. CDR1 and CDR2 (germline): LGHDT, YNNKEL (reference sequence).

V usage is TRBV25-1 and J usage is TRBJ2-3; D possibly corresponds to TRBD2 (6 bases). The CDR3 spans 16 residues. Between the trimmed V and J ends, which lost 3 bases and 11 bases, there was a span of 24 bases. The germline gives CDR1 MGHDK, CDR2 SYGVNS. The DNA of the CDR3 is TGTGCCAGCAGTGATCTAGCGTCTCCCTATGGGATAGGGCAGTATTTT. It yields the protein CASSDLASPYGIGQYF.

V usage is TRBV5-4 and J usage is TRBJ2-1; possible D gene TRBD2, 5 bases. The CDR3 sequence is 20 residues long. CDR1 SGHNT and CDR2 YYREEE come from the germline V gene (reference sequence). V was clipped by 2 bases and J by 2 bases, with 26 bases between them. CDR3 in amino acids: CASSFWRSPFNYITYNEQFF. The CDR3 nucleotides read TGTGCCAGCAGCTTCTGGAGGTCCCCGTTCAATTACATAACCTACAATGAGCAGTTCTTC. Full variable domain (outside the CDR3, taken from reference TRBV5-4 and TRBJ2-1): ETGVTQSPTHLIKTRGQQVTLRCSSQSGHNTVSWYQQALGQGPQFIFQYYREEENGRGNFPPRFSGLQFPNYSSELNVNALELDDSALYLCASSFWRSPFNYITYNEQFFGPGTRLTVL.

This chain uses TRBV9 with TRBJ2-3; no clear D gene. Germline assignment: CDR1 SGDLS and CDR2 YYNGEE. CDR3 length: 16 amino acids. Trimming left V 4 bases short and J 6 bases short, with 21 bases between. The CDR3 loop is CASSTRGGKPGDTQYF. Here the CDR3 DNA reads TGTGCCAGCAGCACCAGAGGTGGAAAACCGGGTGATACGCAGTATTTT.

The chain joins TRBV18 to TRBJ2-3; no clear D gene. With 3 bases removed from V and 2 bases from J, the gap between germline ends came to 9 bases. The CDR3 consists of 14 residues. Per the germline V gene, CDR1 is KGHSH and CDR2 is LQKENI. The chain's CDR3 is CASSPQQLTDTQYF. The CDR3 coding sequence is TGTGCCAGCTCACCCCAACAGCTCACAGATACGCAGTATTTT.

This chain uses TRBV29-1 with TRBJ1-4; possibly TRBD1 for D (5 bases). The ends were cut back, 6 bases at V and 4 bases at J, with 12 bases in the middle. CDR1 and CDR2 from the germline V gene are SQVTM and ANQGSEA. This CDR3 has 13 amino acids. CDR3 sequence (DNA): TGCAGCGTAGGTGACAGTTTTAATGAAAAACTGTTTTTT. Amino acid sequence: CSVGDSFNEKLFF.

The chain carries TRBV7-9 and TRBJ2-5; weak D call: TRBD1 (5 bases). CDR3 size: 13 residues. Germline-derived CDR1 and CDR2 are SEHNR and FQNEAQ (reference sequence). V was trimmed by 2 bases and J by 5 bases, leaving 9 bases between them. The CDR3 nucleotides are TGTGCCAGCAGCTTATCAGGGTGGGAGACCCAGTACTTC. Its protein is CASSLSGWETQYF.

The chain joins TRBV7-9 to TRBJ1-6; 8 bases are a match to TRBD1. V was pared by 3 bases and J by 7 bases, with 2 bases of the junction left unmatched. The CDR3 runs to 14 residues. Germline V gives CDR1 SEHNR, CDR2 FQNEAQ (reference sequence). CDR3 region: CASSFRTGNSPLHF. CDR3 in DNA: TGTGCCAGCAGCTTCCGGACAGGGAATTCACCCCTCCACTTT. The full variable domain, with the rest looked up from reference TRBV7-9 and TRBJ1-6, is DTGVSQNPRHKITKRGQNVTFRCDPISEHNRLYWYRQTLGQGPEFLTYFQNEAQLEKSRLLSDRFSAERPKGSFSTLEIQRTEQGDSAMYLCASSFRTGNSPLHFGNGTRLTVT.

This clone has more than one count but fewer than ten. The genes are TRBV5-1 and TRBJ1-2; TRBD1 aligns across 8 bases. The germline V gene has CDR1 SGHRS and CDR2 YFSETQ. The CDR3 extends over 15 amino acids. V lost 4 bases, J lost 2 bases, and 7 bases stayed unmatched. This CDR3 is CASSVYTGGNYGYTF. CDR3 DNA: TGCGCCAGCAGCGTTTACACAGGGGGAAACTATGGCTACACCTTC.

The V gene is TRBV12-5, the J gene TRBJ1-4; D remains ambiguous. From germline, CDR1 is LGHNT and CDR2 FRNRAP. CDR3 length: 16 residues. With 5 bases removed from V and 0 bases from J, the gap between germline ends came to 13 bases. The CDR3 nucleotides read TGTGCTAGTGGTCCTCCGTCAGGAACAACTAATGAAAAACTGTTTTTT. Protein product: CASGPPSGTTNEKLFF.

V and J are TRBV10-1 and TRBJ2-1, with TRBD2 matching over 7 bases. The J segment lost 1 base and the V segment lost 4 bases, leaving 4 bases of the junction unmatched. CDR3 length: 15 residues. Germline V lookup: CDR1 WNHNN, CDR2 SYGVQD (reference sequence). The CDR3 sequence: CASSVGGKSYNEQFF. CDR3 bases: TGCGCCAGCAGTGTGGGGGGGAAATCCTACAATGAGCAGTTCTTC.